The following is a T cell receptor (beta chain) sequence with its context. This record comes from a study of blood T cell repertoires in COVID-19. V gave up 6 bases and J gave up 4 bases; unmatched junction bases: 4. This CDR3 has 14 amino acids. Per germline, CDR1 MNHEY and CDR2 SVGAGI. TCRdb's copy holds only in-frame clones and misses some; the assay was immunoSEQ multiplex PCR. The data hold about 160,000 clones, with 81% observed a single time. Input material: PBMCs or T cells enriched from blood (not recorded which). This TCR was recovered from a woman between 35 and 50 years old with acute COVID-19. The rearrangement links TRBV6-5 to TRBJ2-3, with TRBD2 matching over 10 bases. CDR3 in DNA: TGTGCCAGCAGCTTAGCGGGAGGTGCAGATACGCAGTATTTT. It codes for CASSLAGGADTQYF.